This T cell receptor beta chain comes out of a study of radiation and T cells in renal cell carcinoma. The repertoire was sequenced with immunoSEQ multiplex PCR; TCRdb's copy has only in-frame clones and lacks some. The sample records around 170,000 clones, about nine tenths being singletons. This clone was seen more than once but under ten times. Indicated time point: blood 4 weeks post-SBRT, at nephrectomy. As to treatment: 15 Gy SBRT to primary tumor, nephrectomy 4 weeks later. Nephrectomy followed 15 Gy stereotactic body radiation by 4 weeks. Trimming shortened V by 2 bases and J by 3 bases, and 17 bases separated the two germline ends. Germline CDR1 is SEHNR and CDR2 is FQNEAQ (reference sequence). The CDR3 runs to 16 residues.

The V call is TRBV7-9, the J call TRBJ2-7; D may be TRBD1 (5 bases). Material: blood, obtained from a patient whose treatment included radiotherapy and nephrectomy. The receptor's source is a woman between 45 and 60 years old with renal cell carcinoma. The CDR3 reads CASSLTLGTQGYEQYF. The CDR3, as DNA: TGTGCCAGCAGCTTAACCCTAGGAACGCAGGGCTACGAGCAGTACTTC.